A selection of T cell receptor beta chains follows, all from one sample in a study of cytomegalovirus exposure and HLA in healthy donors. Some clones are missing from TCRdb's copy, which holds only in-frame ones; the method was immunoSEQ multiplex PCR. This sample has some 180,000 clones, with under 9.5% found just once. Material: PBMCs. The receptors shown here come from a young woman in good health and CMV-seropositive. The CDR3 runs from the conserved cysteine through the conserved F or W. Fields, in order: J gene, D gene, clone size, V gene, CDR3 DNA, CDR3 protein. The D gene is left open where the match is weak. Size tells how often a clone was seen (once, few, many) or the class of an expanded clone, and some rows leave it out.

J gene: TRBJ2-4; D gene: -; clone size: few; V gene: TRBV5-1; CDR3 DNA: TGCGCCAGCAGCTTGGACACTGGGCTAGCCAAAAACATTCAGTACTTC; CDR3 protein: CASSLDTGLAKNIQYF
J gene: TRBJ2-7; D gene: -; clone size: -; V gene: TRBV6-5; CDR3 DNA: TGTGCCAGCAGTTACGGTAGGGGATCCTACGAGCAGTACTTC; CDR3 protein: CASSYGRGSYEQYF
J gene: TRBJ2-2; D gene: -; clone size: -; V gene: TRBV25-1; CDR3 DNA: TGTGCCACTCAACGGGGAAATAATCGGGTCGGGGAGCTGTTTTTT; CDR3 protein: CATQRGNNRVGELFF
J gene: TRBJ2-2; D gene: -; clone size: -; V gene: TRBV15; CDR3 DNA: TGTGCCACCAGGATGAGGAACACCGGGGAGCTGTTTTTT; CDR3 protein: CATRMRNTGELFF
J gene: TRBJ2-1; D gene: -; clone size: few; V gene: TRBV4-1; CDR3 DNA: TGCGCCAGCAGCCCCGGTGTTAGCGTGTACAATGAGCAGTTCTTC; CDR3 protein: CASSPGVSVYNEQFF
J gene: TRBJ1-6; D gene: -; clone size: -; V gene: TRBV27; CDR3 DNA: TGTGCCAGCAGTTCAGAGGCGGATTCACCCCTCCACTTT; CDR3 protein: CASSSEADSPLHF
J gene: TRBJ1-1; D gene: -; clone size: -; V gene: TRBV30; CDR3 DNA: TGTGCCTGGAACAGGGAATCGAACACTGAAGCTTTCTTT; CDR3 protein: CAWNRESNTEAFF
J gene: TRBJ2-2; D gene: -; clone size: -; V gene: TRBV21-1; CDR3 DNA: TGTGGACAGGGGGCGAACGCCGGGGAGCTGTTTTTT; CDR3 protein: CGQGANAGELFF
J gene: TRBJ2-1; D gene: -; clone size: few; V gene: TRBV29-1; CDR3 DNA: TGCAGCGTTGAGGGGGGAGATTGGGGGGATTACAATGAGCAGTTCTTC; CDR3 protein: CSVEGGDWGDYNEQFF
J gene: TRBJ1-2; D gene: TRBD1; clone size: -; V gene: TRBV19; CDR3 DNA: TGTGCCAGCAGAGAGGACAGGGGGCGTCGGGGCTACACCTTC; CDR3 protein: CASREDRGRRGYTF
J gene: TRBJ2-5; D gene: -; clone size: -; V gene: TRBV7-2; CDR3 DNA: TGTGCCAGCAGCTTAAGAGGGTGGGGAGAGACCCAGTACTTC; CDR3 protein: CASSLRGWGETQYF
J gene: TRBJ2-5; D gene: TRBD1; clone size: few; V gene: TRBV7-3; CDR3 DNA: TGTGCCAGCAGCTTAGGACAGGGTGAGACCCAGTACTTC; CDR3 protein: CASSLGQGETQYF
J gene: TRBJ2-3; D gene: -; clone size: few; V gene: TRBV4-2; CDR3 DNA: TGTGCCAGCAGCCAGGATAGCGGCCACCGCACCACAGATACGCAGTATTTT; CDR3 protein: CASSQDSGHRTTDTQYF
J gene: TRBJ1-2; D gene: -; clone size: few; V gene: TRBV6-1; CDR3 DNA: TGTGCCAGCAGTGAAGGCAGGGTGAGCTATGGCTACACCTTC; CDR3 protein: CASSEGRVSYGYTF
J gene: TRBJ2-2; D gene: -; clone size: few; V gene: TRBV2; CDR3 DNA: TGTGCCAGCACCAGTGAAGTTGCCGGGGAGCTGTTTTTT; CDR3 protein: CASTSEVAGELFF
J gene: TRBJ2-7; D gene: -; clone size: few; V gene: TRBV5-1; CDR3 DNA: TGCGCCAGCAGCTTGGATCCCGCAGGTTCCTACGAGCAGTACTTC; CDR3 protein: CASSLDPAGSYEQYF
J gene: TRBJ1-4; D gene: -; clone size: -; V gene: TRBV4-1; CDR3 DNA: TGCGCCAGCAGCCCGATGGGGCGCCTTAATGAAAAACTGTTTTTT; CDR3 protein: CASSPMGRLNEKLFF
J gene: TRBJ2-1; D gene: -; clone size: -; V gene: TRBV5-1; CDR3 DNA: TGCGCCAGCAGCGCAGGAGGCCCCGCGAGCTCCTACAATGAGCAGTTCTTC; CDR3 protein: CASSAGGPASSYNEQFF
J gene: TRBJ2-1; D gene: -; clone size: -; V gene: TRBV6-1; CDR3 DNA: TGTGCCAGCAGTGCTCAGGGGGGAGGTGACTACAATGAGCAGTTCTTC; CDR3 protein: CASSAQGGGDYNEQFF
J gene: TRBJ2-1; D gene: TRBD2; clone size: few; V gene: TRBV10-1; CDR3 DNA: TGCGCCAGCAGTGAGACGATAGCGGGGTCAGAGCAGTTCTTC; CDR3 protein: CASSETIAGSEQFF
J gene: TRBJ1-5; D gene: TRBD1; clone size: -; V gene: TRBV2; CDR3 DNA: TGTGCCAGCAGCAGACAGGGTTCGGATTGGCCCCAGCATTTT; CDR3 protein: CASSRQGSDWPQHF
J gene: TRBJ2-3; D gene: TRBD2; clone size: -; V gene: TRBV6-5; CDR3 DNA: TGTGCCAGCAGTTACGGCGGGAGGTCAGATACGCAGTATTTT; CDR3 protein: CASSYGGRSDTQYF
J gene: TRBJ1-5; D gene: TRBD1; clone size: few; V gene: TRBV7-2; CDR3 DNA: TGTGCCAGCACCTTAAGGAGACAGGGGGCTTTGCATTTT; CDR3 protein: CASTLRRQGALHF
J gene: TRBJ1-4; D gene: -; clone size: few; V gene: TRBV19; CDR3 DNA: TGTGCCAGTAGTATTTACGGACAGAATGAAAAACTGTTTTTT; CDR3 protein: CASSIYGQNEKLFF
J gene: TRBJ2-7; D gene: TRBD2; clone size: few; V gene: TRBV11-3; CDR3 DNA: TGTGCCAGCACCCTTAGCGGGTTCTCCTACGAGCAGTACTTC; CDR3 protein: CASTLSGFSYEQYF
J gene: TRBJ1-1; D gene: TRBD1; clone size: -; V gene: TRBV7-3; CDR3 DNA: TGTGCCACTTTTCAGGGGGCGTCTCGCACTGAAGCTTTCTTT; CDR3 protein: CATFQGASRTEAFF
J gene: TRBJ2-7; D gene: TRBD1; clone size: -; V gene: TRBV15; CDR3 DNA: TGTGCCACCAGCAGAGGGGACAGCCCTTACGAGCAGTACTTC; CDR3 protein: CATSRGDSPYEQYF
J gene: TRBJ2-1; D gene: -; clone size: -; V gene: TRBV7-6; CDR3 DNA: TGTGCCAGCAGCTTACCCTCCGGTGAGCAGTTCTTC; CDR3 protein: CASSLPSGEQFF
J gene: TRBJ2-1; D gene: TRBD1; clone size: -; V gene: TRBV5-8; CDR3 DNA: TGTGCCAGCAGCGCCGGGACAGGGGCATTCGAGCAGTTCTTC; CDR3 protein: CASSAGTGAFEQFF
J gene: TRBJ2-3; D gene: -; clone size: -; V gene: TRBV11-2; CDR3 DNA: TGTGCCAGCAGCTTAGATTTGAACAGGGTGGTTGGAGATACGCAGTATTTT; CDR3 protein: CASSLDLNRVVGDTQYF
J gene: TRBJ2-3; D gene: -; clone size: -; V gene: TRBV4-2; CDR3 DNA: TGTGCCAGCAGCCAGAGAGATACGCAGTATTTT; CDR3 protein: CASSQRDTQYF
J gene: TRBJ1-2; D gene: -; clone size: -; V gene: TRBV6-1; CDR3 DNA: TGTGCCAGCAAGCCCCCGGACAGAGGCTACACCTTC; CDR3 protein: CASKPPDRGYTF
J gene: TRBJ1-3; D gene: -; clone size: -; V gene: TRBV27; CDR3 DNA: TGTGCCAGCAGTTTATCGTCTGCTGGAAACACCATATATTTT; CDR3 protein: CASSLSSAGNTIYF
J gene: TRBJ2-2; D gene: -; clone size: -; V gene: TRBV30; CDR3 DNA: TGTGCCTGGAGTGTTGGGGCTGACACCGGGGAGCTGTTTTTT; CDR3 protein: CAWSVGADTGELFF
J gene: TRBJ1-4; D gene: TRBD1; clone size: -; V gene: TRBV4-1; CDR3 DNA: TGCGCCAGCAGCCAAGGGACAGGGGCGGCATATGAAAAACTGTTTTTT; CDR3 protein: CASSQGTGAAYEKLFF
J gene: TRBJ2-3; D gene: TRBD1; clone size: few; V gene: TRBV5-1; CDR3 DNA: TGCGCCAGCAGCTTGGCGGGGACAGGGCCATCCGTTGGGGCAGATACGCAGTATTTT; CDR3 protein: CASSLAGTGPSVGADTQYF
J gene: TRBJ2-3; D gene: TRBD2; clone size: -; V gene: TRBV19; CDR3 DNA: TGTGCCAGTAGTATCTTTCCCGCGGGAGCTCCAGATACGCAGTATTTT; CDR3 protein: CASSIFPAGAPDTQYF
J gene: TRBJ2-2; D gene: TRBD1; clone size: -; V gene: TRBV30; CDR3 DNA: TGTGCCTGGAGTACGGACAGGACCGGGGAGCTGTTTTTT; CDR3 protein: CAWSTDRTGELFF
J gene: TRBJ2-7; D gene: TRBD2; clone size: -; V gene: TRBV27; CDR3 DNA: TGTGCCAGCAGTTTCATAATAGGGAGGGCCGGGTTCCACGAGCAGTACTTC; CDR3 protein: CASSFIIGRAGFHEQYF
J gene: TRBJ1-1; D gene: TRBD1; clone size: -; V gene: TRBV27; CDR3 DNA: TGTGCCAGCAGCGACAGGGGGACTACTGAAGCTTTCTTT; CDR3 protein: CASSDRGTTEAFF